These T cell receptor beta chains were read from a single sample in a study of blood T cell repertoires in COVID-19. TCRdb keeps only in-frame clones here, not all; method: immunoSEQ multiplex PCR. Of 380,000 or so clones listed, approximately 86% are singletons. Sequenced input: peripheral blood. These receptors all stem from a woman aged 55-70 years with COVID-19, enrolled during active disease. CDR3s include the opening cysteine and the closing phenylalanine or tryptophan. Fields, in order: J gene, D gene, clone size, V gene, CDR3 DNA, CDR3 protein. The D gene is left open where the match is weak. The size of a clone is reported for some rows only, either as once, few or many, or as a class for expanded clones.

>TRBJ1-5|TRBD1|-|TRBV7-2
TGTGCCAGCAGCTTAAACGCAAGGACAGGGGGCAATCAGCCCCAGCATTTT
CASSLNARTGGNQPQHF
>TRBJ2-5|TRBD2|-|TRBV5-1
TGCGCCAGCAGCTTGGAATGGGGCCCCCGACTAGCGGGGGGTGAGACCCAGTACTTC
CASSLEWGPRLAGGETQYF
>TRBJ2-3|TRBD1|-|TRBV2
TGTGCCAGCAGACGCCGGGACAGGGGGCCCGATACGCAGTATTTT
CASRRRDRGPDTQYF
>TRBJ1-1|TRBD1|-|TRBV29-1
TGCAGCGTTGACTTCTCCGGGACAGGAGCTTTCTTT
CSVDFSGTGAFF
>TRBJ2-1|TRBD2|-|TRBV5-1
TGCGCCAGCAGCTTGGGCGGGGGGGTGAAGAATGAGCAGTTCTTC
CASSLGGGVKNEQFF
>TRBJ2-7|-|-|TRBV27
TGTGCCAGCAGTTTATTCGGGGCCTACGAGCAGTACTTC
CASSLFGAYEQYF
>TRBJ2-5|-|-|TRBV11-1
TGTGCCAGCAGCTTAAATAGGGGCCAAGAGACCCAGTACTTC
CASSLNRGQETQYF
>TRBJ2-7|TRBD2|-|TRBV4-2
TGTGCCAGCAGCCAAGGGGGACCGGGGGGGCACTACGAGCAGTACTTC
CASSQGGPGGHYEQYF
>TRBJ2-5|-|once|TRBV13
TGTGCCAGCACCCCCCAGGTACAGGGACGTACGGTCGAGACCCAGTACTTC
CASTPQVQGRTVETQYF
>TRBJ1-2|TRBD1|-|TRBV7-2
TGTGCCAGCAGCTCGACCGGACAGGGGGTCTATGGCTACACCTTC
CASSSTGQGVYGYTF
>TRBJ1-2|-|-|TRBV6-1
TGTGCCAGCAGTGAAAAAGTGTACAGGGAAAACTATGGCTACACCTTC
CASSEKVYRENYGYTF
>TRBJ2-1|-|-|TRBV5-1
TGCGCCAGCAGCTTGGTCCAGAATTCCTACAATGAGCAGTTCTTC
CASSLVQNSYNEQFF
>TRBJ1-2|-|-|TRBV29-1
TGCAGCGTGGGGGACTTGATCCATGGCTACACCTTC
CSVGDLIHGYTF
>TRBJ2-5|-|-|TRBV30
TGTGCCTGGACTCAGGGCCAAGAGACCCAGTACTTC
CAWTQGQETQYF
>TRBJ2-2|TRBD2|-|TRBV9
TGTGCCAGCAGCGGCTGGACTAGCCGGAAATTCGGGGAGCTGTTTTTT
CASSGWTSRKFGELFF
>TRBJ1-6|-|-|TRBV5-1
TGCGCCAGCAGTCAGAATGGGGGGGCTCGGGATCCCCTCCACTTT
CASSQNGGARDPLHF
>TRBJ1-1|TRBD1|-|TRBV5-4
TGTGCCAGCAGCGTAGACAGGGGGCTGGGTAGGACTGAAGCTTTCTTT
CASSVDRGLGRTEAFF
>TRBJ2-3|TRBD2|-|TRBV11-2
TGTGCCAGCAGCCGTGCCGGGACTAGCGGGGGAGTGGTCACAGATACGCAGTATTTT
CASSRAGTSGGVVTDTQYF
>TRBJ1-2|-|-|TRBV7-9
TGTGCCAGCAGCCCTTTCGGGACATCCAACTATGGCTACACCTTC
CASSPFGTSNYGYTF
>TRBJ2-1|-|-|TRBV7-3
TGTGCCAGCAGCTTACAGGGCGCCTACAATGAGCAGTTCTTC
CASSLQGAYNEQFF
>TRBJ1-2|-|-|TRBV6-1
TGTGCCAGCAGTGAGGCTAGGGTGGCGGGCGGCTACACCTTC
CASSEARVAGGYTF
>TRBJ2-3|TRBD1|-|TRBV5-1
TGCGCCAGCAGCTTGACGGACAGGGAGCAGTATTTT
CASSLTDREQYF
>TRBJ2-4|-|-|TRBV4-3
TGCGCCAGCAGCCAAATCGGACGGGCTACTAGGGCCAAAAACATTCAGTACTTC
CASSQIGRATRAKNIQYF
>TRBJ1-4|-|-|TRBV6-5
TGTGCCAGCAGTACCAGGGATGAAAAACTGTTTTTT
CASSTRDEKLFF
>TRBJ1-4|-|-|TRBV20-1
TGCAGTGCTAGTCCGGCGGGGCGGACTAATGAAAAACTGTTTTTT
CSASPAGRTNEKLFF
>TRBJ1-2|TRBD1|-|TRBV29-1
TGCAGCGTTACGGCTAATACGGCAGGGGGAAACTATGGCTACACCTTC
CSVTANTAGGNYGYTF